Sequencing of this TCR beta chain was carried out in a study of blood T cells in healthy people across ages. This clonotype was detected only a few times. Germline CDR1 reads SGHRS; CDR2 reads YFSETQ. V gave up 3 bases and J gave up 7 bases; unmatched junction bases: 7. The CDR3 spans 14 residues. Combining a sample-barcoded 5' primer with a J-beta primer mix, a second PCR ran for about 7 to 11 cycles. TCRdb re-analysed the 5' RACE reads in MiXCR, keeping a single row per CDR3 protein. The sample has 750,000 to 950,000 distinct CDR3 sequences; less than 70% are singletons. All donors came from Russia, were Caucasian and healthy, and spanned ages roughly 6 to 95.

The TCR originated in a man of 80 years or more in good health. This chain connects TRBV5-1 to TRBJ2-4; 7 bases match TRBD2. Sequenced input: blood. The CDR3 here is CASSSGDGRNIQYF. The CDR3 region has the DNA TGCGCCAGCAGCTCGGGGGACGGGAGGAACATTCAGTACTTC.